The next 32 T cell receptor beta chains were all read from a single sample in a study of CD8+ T cells in alopecia areata. RNA was extracted and reverse transcribed into cDNA as the sequencing template. The data were produced by immunoSEQ multiplex PCR, yet TCRdb's version contains in-frame clones alone and is incomplete. The sample has around 150,000 clones, 62% seen once. The sequenced material came from CD8+ T cells sorted from blood. These receptors all come from a human donor in good health.

V and J are TRBV10-3 and TRBJ1-1; D not certain. The CDR3 totals 13 residues. With 0 bases removed from V and 4 bases from J, the gap between germline ends came to 6 bases. In germline, CDR1 is ENHRY, CDR2 SYGVKD. Here the CDR3 reads CAISESLGTEAFF. CDR3 nucleotides: TGTGCCATCAGTGAGTCGTTGGGCACTGAAGCTTTCTTT.

The V call is TRBV7-9, the J call TRBJ1-2, with D hard to call. CDR3 size: 12 residues. Per germline, CDR1 SEHNR and CDR2 FQNEAQ (reference sequence). The ends were cut back, 4 bases at V and 8 bases at J, with 11 bases in the middle. CDR3 amino acids: CASSSKGYGYTF. The CDR3 DNA is TGTGCCAGCAGCTCCAAGGGTTACGGCTACACCTTC.

This chain connects TRBV15 to TRBJ2-1; 14 bases are a match to TRBD2. The CDR3 loop spans 15 amino acids. J gave up 14 bases and V 0 bases, and 6 bases lay outside the gene matches. Looked up from germline, CDR1 is LNHNV and CDR2 is YYDKDF (reference sequence). CDR3 amino acids: CATSRDGGTSGRKFF. The CDR3 DNA is TGTGCCACCAGCAGAGATGGCGGGACTAGCGGGAGAAAGTTCTTC.

This clone was seen more than once but under ten times. The same CDR3 arises from other DNA sequences in this sample as well. V is TRBV27 and J is TRBJ2-7; D not resolved. Deletions cut 2 bases from V and 4 bases from J, with 3 bases between. This CDR3 is 11 amino acids long. The germline V gene encodes CDR1 MNHEY and CDR2 SMNVEV (reference sequence). CDR3 loop: CASSLGYEQYF. As DNA, the CDR3 is TGTGCCAGCAGTTTAGGATACGAGCAGTACTTC.

The J gene is TRBJ2-7, the V gene TRBV29-1, with 8 bases matching TRBD2. CDR3 length equals 13 residues. Germline CDR1 reads SQVTM; CDR2 reads ANQGSEA. Trimming took 4 bases from V and 3 from J; bases not matched to a gene: 5. CDR3 coding DNA: TGCAGCGTTGTCCTAGCGGGCTACTACGAGCAGTACTTC. This gives the protein CSVVLAGYYEQYF.

This clone was found a few times. The chain has TRBV14 and TRBJ1-1; a weak D match, TRBD1 (5 bases). V was clipped by 5 bases and J by 3 bases, with 13 bases between them. The CDR3 has 14 amino acids. Germline-derived CDR1 and CDR2 are SGHDN and FVKESK. CDR3 nucleotide sequence: TGTGCCAGCAGCTTAGTCGTGGGGGACACTGAAGCTTTCTTT. Encoded protein: CASSLVVGDTEAFF.

The chain is built from TRBV7-2 and TRBJ2-7; perhaps TRBD2 as D (5 bases). V lost 3 bases, J lost 1 base, and 13 bases lay in between. This CDR3 contains 15 residues. Per the germline V gene, CDR1 is SGHTA and CDR2 is FQGNSA. CDR3: CASSFPRTGSYEQYF. DNA for the CDR3: TGTGCCAGCAGCTTTCCTAGGACGGGGTCCTACGAGCAGTACTTC.

This rearrangement joins TRBV6-5 to TRBJ1-5, with 11 bases matching TRBD1. The CDR3 is made up of 15 amino acids. Germline lookup yields CDR1 MNHEY and CDR2 SVGAGI. V trimming: 4 bases; J trimming: 4 bases; junction bases outside the gene matches: 3. The CDR3 reads CASSLGTGGNQPQHF. The CDR3 coding sequence is TGTGCCAGCAGTTTAGGGACAGGGGGGAATCAGCCCCAGCATTTT.

The J gene is TRBJ1-1, the V gene TRBV9; weak D call: TRBD1 (5 bases). This CDR3 region has 13 residues. V lost 0 bases to trimming and J lost 5 bases, with 8 bases between them. Germline V lookup: CDR1 SGDLS, CDR2 YYNGEE. The CDR3 DNA reads TGTGCCAGCAGCGTAGTATGGGGGACTGAAGCTTTCTTT. Its translation is CASSVVWGTEAFF.

The V gene is TRBV25-1, the J gene TRBJ2-7, with D possibly TRBD1 on 5 matching bases. Germline V CDR1 and CDR2: MGHDK, SYGVNS. The CDR3 length is 12 residues. The V end was cut by 8 bases, the J end by 3 bases, with 11 bases between. CDR3 nucleotides: TGTGCCAGCGCCCAGGGAATCTACGAGCAGTACTTC. Its protein is CASAQGIYEQYF.

The J gene is TRBJ2-2, the V gene TRBV15, with D tentatively TRBD2 (6 bases). Germline loops: CDR1 LNHNV, CDR2 YYDKDF (reference sequence). This CDR3 has 15 residues. The V and J ends lost 0 bases and 5 bases respectively, with 10 bases between them. The DNA of the CDR3 is TGTGCCACCAGCAGAGATGTGGGGGGAACCGGGGAGCTGTTTTTT. This sequence encodes CATSRDVGGTGELFF.

The chain recombines TRBV7-8 with TRBJ2-7; D gene ambiguous. Per germline, CDR1 SGHVS and CDR2 FQNEAQ. The CDR3 has 12 residues. Trimming left V 5 bases short and J 2 bases short, with 7 bases between. The CDR3 region has the DNA TGTGCCAGCAGCGGAGTGGCCTACGAGCAGTACTTC. This codes for CASSGVAYEQYF.

The chain recombines TRBV13 with TRBJ2-6; weak D call: TRBD2 (5 bases). Germline CDR1 and CDR2: PRHDT and FYEKMQ (reference sequence). V was trimmed by 7 bases and J by 0 bases, leaving 13 bases between them. This CDR3 is built from 16 residues. CDR3 region: CASTVGRASGANVLTF. CDR3 sequence (DNA): TGTGCCAGCACCGTCGGGCGGGCCTCTGGGGCCAACGTCCTGACTTTC.

The chain joins TRBV13 to TRBJ1-1; D is undetermined. Germline values: CDR1 PRHDT, CDR2 FYEKMQ (reference sequence). This CDR3 region has 15 residues. V was pared by 0 bases and J by 0 bases, with 8 bases between. The CDR3, as DNA: TGTGCCAGCAGCTTAGGTCCAGGAATGAACACTGAAGCTTTCTTT. Translating it yields CASSLGPGMNTEAFF.

This clone was found once. The chain joins TRBV25-1 to TRBJ2-1, with 14 bases identical to TRBD2. Germline CDR1 and CDR2: MGHDK and SYGVNS. This CDR3 has 17 residues. V shed 2 bases and J 9 bases; nucleotides not matched to a gene: 9. CDR3 nucleotide sequence: TGTGCCAGCAGTGAAATGAGGACTAGCGGGAGGATCAGTGAGCAGTTCTTC. It is translated as CASSEMRTSGRISEQFF.

The chain is built from TRBV7-9 and TRBJ2-5; TRBD2 might be the D (6 bases). The CDR3 extends over 15 amino acids. V was clipped by 4 bases and J by 5 bases, with 17 bases between them. Germline CDR1 SEHNR, CDR2 FQNEAQ (reference sequence). Here the CDR3 reads CASSSLGGSGETQYF. As DNA, the CDR3 is TGTGCCAGCAGCTCCCTGGGGGGATCGGGGGAGACCCAGTACTTC.

The table lists this clone with a few counts. This chain joins TRBV29-1 and TRBJ2-6; TRBD2 might be the D (5 bases). This CDR3 region has 17 residues. V lost 0 bases to trimming and J lost 0 bases, with 12 bases between them. Germline CDR1 and CDR2: SQVTM and ANQGSEA. DNA for the CDR3: TGCAGCGTTGAAGAGGTGGACTTACACTCTGGGGCCAACGTCCTGACTTTC. Its protein is CSVEEVDLHSGANVLTF.

The chain joins TRBV6-5 to TRBJ2-1; 12 bases are shared with TRBD2. This CDR3 has 13 residues. Losses at the gene ends were 11 bases for V and 4 bases for J; bases not matched to a gene: 3. In germline, CDR1 is MNHEY, CDR2 SVGAGI. The CDR3 nucleotides are TGTGCCGCTAGCGGGGGGGGTTACAATGAGCAGTTCTTC. Residues: CAASGGGYNEQFF.

This clone appeared a single time. This chain joins TRBV5-1 and TRBJ2-1, with 13 bases aligning to TRBD2. From germline, CDR1 is SGHRS and CDR2 YFSETQ. This CDR3 is built from 16 residues. After removal of 0 bases from V and 5 bases from J, the junction contained 2 bases not matched to a gene. CDR3 protein: CASSLELAGGDNEQFF. The CDR3 region has the DNA TGCGCCAGCAGCTTGGAACTAGCGGGAGGGGACAATGAGCAGTTCTTC.

The sample holds a few counts of this clone. The rearrangement links TRBV6-4 to TRBJ2-1; TRBD2 agrees at 7 bases. The germline V gene has CDR1 MRHNA and CDR2 SNTAGT. This CDR3 spans 14 amino acids. The V and J ends lost 2 bases and 6 bases, in that order; junction bases with no gene match: 4. As DNA, the CDR3 is TGTGCCAGCAGTGACCTACCGGGGGGCAATGAGCAGTTCTTC. This translates into CASSDLPGGNEQFF.

This clone was found a few times. The V and J genes are TRBV19 and TRBJ1-2; no reliable D call. V lost 5 bases and J 6 bases, leaving 7 bases between the germline ends. Germline-derived CDR1 and CDR2 are LNHDA and SQIVND (reference sequence). The CDR3 is made up of 11 amino acids. In nucleotides, the CDR3 is TGTGCCAGTAGTTCCGGGAATGGCTACACCTTC. Translating it yields CASSSGNGYTF.

This clone was counted a single time. The chain employs TRBV23-1 and TRBJ2-3; a possible D gene is TRBD2 (6 bases). TRBV23-1 is flagged as an ORF with uncertain function. The ends were cut back, 2 bases at V and 3 bases at J, with 12 bases in the middle. This CDR3 contains 15 residues. The CDR3 nucleotides read TGCGCCAGCAGTCAAAGTAGCCGGGAGACAGATACGCAGTATTTT. This sequence encodes CASSQSSRETDTQYF.

The gene calls are TRBV30 and TRBJ2-7; 12 bases map to TRBD2. The CDR3 totals 15 residues. Germline-derived CDR1 and CDR2 are GTSNPN and SVGIG (reference sequence). The V segment lost 0 bases and the J segment 3 bases; nucleotides outside the gene matches: 3. The CDR3 sequence is CAWSVMGLAGYEQYF. The CDR3 DNA is TGTGCCTGGAGTGTAATGGGACTAGCGGGCTACGAGCAGTACTTC. Based on the CDR3 plus reference TRBV30 and TRBJ2-7, the full variable domain is SQTIHQWPATLVQPVGSPLSLECTVEGTSNPNLYWYRQAAGRGLQLLFYSVGIGQISSEVPQNLSASRPQDRQFILSSKKLLLSDSGFYLCAWSVMGLAGYEQYFGPGTRLTVT.

V usage is TRBV7-8 and J usage is TRBJ2-1; D possibly corresponds to TRBD1 (6 bases). The CDR3 is 15 amino acids. CDR1 and CDR2 from the germline V gene are SGHVS and FQNEAQ. The germline V and J ends were trimmed by 4 bases and 5 bases, with 15 bases remaining between them. CDR3 in amino acids: CASSYRAMGDNEQFF. CDR3 DNA: TGTGCCAGCAGCTACAGGGCCATGGGGGACAATGAGCAGTTCTTC.

This clone appeared a few times. The gene calls are TRBV29-1 and TRBJ1-2, with D tentatively TRBD1 (6 bases). V was cut by 3 bases and J by 4 bases, with 9 bases left in between. CDR3 size: 12 residues. In germline, CDR1 is SQVTM, CDR2 ANQGSEA. CDR3 sequence reads: CSVDRGTYGYTF. The CDR3 DNA reads as TGCAGCGTTGACAGGGGCACCTATGGCTACACCTTC.

This chain links TRBV4-2 with TRBJ2-3, with 7 bases matching TRBD1. The CDR3 totals 15 residues. Germline CDR1 is LGHNA and CDR2 is YNFKEQ. Germline trimming cut 2 bases from V and 6 bases from J; bases unmatched to any gene: 8. This chain's CDR3 is CASSQWQGVMDTQYF. CDR3 nucleotides: TGTGCCAGCAGCCAATGGCAGGGGGTAATGGATACGCAGTATTTT.

The rearrangement links TRBV7-9 to TRBJ2-1, with 7 nucleotides matching TRBD2. J lost 9 bases, V lost 1 base, and 6 bases had no gene match. CDR1 SEHNR and CDR2 FQNEAQ come from the germline V gene (reference sequence). This CDR3 is 14 amino acids long. CDR3 in amino acids: CASSLEGLPVEQFF. The CDR3 nucleotides are TGTGCCAGCAGCTTAGAGGGACTACCCGTTGAGCAGTTCTTC. Full variable domain (remainder filled in from reference TRBV7-9 and TRBJ2-1): DTGVSQNPRHKITKRGQNVTFRCDPISEHNRLYWYRQTLGQGPEFLTYFQNEAQLEKSRLLSDRFSAERPKGSFSTLEIQRTEQGDSAMYLCASSLEGLPVEQFFGPGTRLTVL.

The chain couples TRBV5-4 to TRBJ1-1; D may be TRBD1 (5 bases). Germline V gene data show CDR1 as SGHNT and CDR2 as YYREEE (reference sequence). V gave up 4 bases and J gave up 2 bases, with 15 bases separating them. The CDR3 spans 15 residues. Here the CDR3 DNA reads TGTGCCAGCAGCCCAGGGCCAAACGTCAACACTGAAGCTTTCTTT. This gives the protein CASSPGPNVNTEAFF.

J is TRBJ2-1 and V is TRBV13; 10 positions agree with TRBD2. Germline V gene data show CDR1 as PRHDT and CDR2 as FYEKMQ (reference sequence). The J segment lost 0 bases and the V segment lost 4 bases, leaving 3 bases of the junction unmatched. There are 16 residues in the CDR3. CDR3 region: CASSSPSGSSYNEQFF. As DNA, the CDR3 is TGTGCCAGCAGCTCCCCTAGCGGGAGCTCCTACAATGAGCAGTTCTTC. The full variable domain, in which reference TRBV13 and TRBJ2-1 provide the parts outside the CDR3, is AAGVIQSPRHLIKEKRETATLKCYPIPRHDTVYWYQQGPGQDPQFLISFYEKMQSDKGSIPDRFSAQQFSDYHSELNMSSLELGDSALYFCASSSPSGSSYNEQFFGPGTRLTVL.

The V and J genes are TRBV2 and TRBJ2-2; D possibly corresponds to TRBD1 (7 bases). Germline V lookup: CDR1 SNHLY, CDR2 FYNNEI. The CDR3 consists of 19 residues. Trimming removed 10 bases at V and 5 bases at J, with 32 bases between. The CDR3 sequence: CATPSDRDKAGRPTGELFF. CDR3 sequence (DNA): TGTGCCACACCCTCCGACAGGGATAAGGCGGGACGTCCTACCGGGGAGCTGTTTTTT. Supplemented by reference TRBV2 and TRBJ2-2, the full variable domain reads EPEVTQTPSHQVTQMGQEVILRCVPISNHLYFYWYRQILGQKVEFLVSFYNNEISEKSEIFDDQFSVERPDGSNFTLKIRSTKLEDSAMYFCATPSDRDKAGRPTGELFFGEGSRLTVL.

This clone was recorded only once. The V gene is TRBV29-1, the J gene TRBJ2-1, with D possibly being TRBD1 (5 bases). The germline V gene has CDR1 SQVTM and CDR2 ANQGSEA. This CDR3 comprises 15 residues. With 1 base removed from V and 7 bases from J, the gap between germline ends came to 17 bases. The CDR3 region is CSVEAVRGKVNEQFF. As DNA, the CDR3 is TGCAGCGTTGAAGCGGTAAGGGGCAAGGTTAATGAGCAGTTCTTC.

V usage is TRBV5-4 and J usage is TRBJ2-2; 8 positions agree with TRBD1. Germline trimming cut 7 bases from V and 2 bases from J; bases unmatched to any gene: 4. This CDR3 has 14 amino acids. The germline V gene encodes CDR1 SGHNT and CDR2 YYREEE (reference sequence). The CDR3 DNA is TGTGCCAGCTCCCAGGGGGCCAACACCGGGGAGCTGTTTTTT. Translated: CASSQGANTGELFF.